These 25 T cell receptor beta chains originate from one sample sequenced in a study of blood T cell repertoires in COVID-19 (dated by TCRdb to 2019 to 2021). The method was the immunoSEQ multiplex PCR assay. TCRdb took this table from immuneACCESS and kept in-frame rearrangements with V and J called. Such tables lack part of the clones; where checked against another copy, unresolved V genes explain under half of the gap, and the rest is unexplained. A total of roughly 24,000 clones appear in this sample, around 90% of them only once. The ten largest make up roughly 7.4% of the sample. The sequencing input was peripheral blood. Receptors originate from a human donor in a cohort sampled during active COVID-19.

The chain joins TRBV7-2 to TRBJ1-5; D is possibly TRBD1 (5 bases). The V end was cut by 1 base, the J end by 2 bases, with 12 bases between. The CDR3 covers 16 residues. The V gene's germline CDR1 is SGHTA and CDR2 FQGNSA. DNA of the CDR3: TGTGCCAGCAGCTTAGGCGGGGGAGGGGGCAATCAGCCCCAGCATTTT. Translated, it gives CASSLGGGGGNQPQHF.

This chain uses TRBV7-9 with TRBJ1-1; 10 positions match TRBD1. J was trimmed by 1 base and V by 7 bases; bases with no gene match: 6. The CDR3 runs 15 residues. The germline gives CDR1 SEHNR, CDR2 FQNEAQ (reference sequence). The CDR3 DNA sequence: TGTGCCAGCATCGGACAGGGGGGGAGGAACACTGAAGCTTTCTTT. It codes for CASIGQGGRNTEAFF.

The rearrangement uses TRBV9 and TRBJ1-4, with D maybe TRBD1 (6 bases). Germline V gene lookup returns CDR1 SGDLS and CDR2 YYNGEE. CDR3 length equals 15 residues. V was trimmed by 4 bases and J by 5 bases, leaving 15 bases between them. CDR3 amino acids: CASSQNQGKNEKLFF. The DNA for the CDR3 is TGTGCCAGCAGCCAAAACCAGGGGAAGAATGAAAAACTGTTTTTT.

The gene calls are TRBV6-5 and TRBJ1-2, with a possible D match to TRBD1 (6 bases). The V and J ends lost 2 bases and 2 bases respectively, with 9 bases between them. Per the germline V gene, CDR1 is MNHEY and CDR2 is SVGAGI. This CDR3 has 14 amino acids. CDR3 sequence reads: CASSYRQDNYGYTF. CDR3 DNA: TGTGCCAGCAGTTACAGACAGGACAACTATGGCTACACCTTC.

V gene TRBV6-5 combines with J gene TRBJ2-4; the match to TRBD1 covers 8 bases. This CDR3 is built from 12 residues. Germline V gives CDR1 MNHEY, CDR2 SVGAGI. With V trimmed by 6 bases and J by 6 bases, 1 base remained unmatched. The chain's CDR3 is CASSGTGNIQYF. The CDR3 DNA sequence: TGTGCCAGCAGCGGGACAGGAAACATTCAGTACTTC.

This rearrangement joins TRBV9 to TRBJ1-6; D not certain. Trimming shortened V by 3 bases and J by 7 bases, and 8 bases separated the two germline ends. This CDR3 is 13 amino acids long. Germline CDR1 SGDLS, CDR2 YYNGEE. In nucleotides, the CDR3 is TGTGCCAGCAGCGCAAAAATGAATTCACCCCTCCACTTT. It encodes CASSAKMNSPLHF.

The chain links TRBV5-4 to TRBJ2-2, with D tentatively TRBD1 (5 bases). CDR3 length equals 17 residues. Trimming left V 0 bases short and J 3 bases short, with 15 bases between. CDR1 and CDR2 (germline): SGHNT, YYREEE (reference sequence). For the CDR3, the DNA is TGTGCCAGCAGCTTGGTTTCAGGGTCCCGATACACCGGGGAGCTGTTTTTT. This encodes CASSLVSGSRYTGELFF.

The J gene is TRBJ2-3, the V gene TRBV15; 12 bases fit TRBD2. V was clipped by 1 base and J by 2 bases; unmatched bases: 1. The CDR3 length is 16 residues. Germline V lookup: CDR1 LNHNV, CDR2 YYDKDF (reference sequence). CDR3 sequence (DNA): TGTGCCACCAGCAGAGGACTAGCGGGGGCCACAGATACGCAGTATTTT. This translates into CATSRGLAGATDTQYF.

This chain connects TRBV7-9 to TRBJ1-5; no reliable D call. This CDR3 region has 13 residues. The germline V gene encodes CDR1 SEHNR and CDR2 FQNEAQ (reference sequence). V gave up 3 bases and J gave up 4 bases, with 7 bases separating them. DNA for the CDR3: TGTGCCAGCAGCTTTCCCGGGAATCAGCCCCAGCATTTT. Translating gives CASSFPGNQPQHF. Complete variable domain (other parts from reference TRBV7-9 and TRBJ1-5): DTGVSQNPRHKITKRGQNVTFRCDPISEHNRLYWYRQTLGQGPEFLTYFQNEAQLEKSRLLSDRFSAERPKGSFSTLEIQRTEQGDSAMYLCASSFPGNQPQHFGDGTRLSIL.

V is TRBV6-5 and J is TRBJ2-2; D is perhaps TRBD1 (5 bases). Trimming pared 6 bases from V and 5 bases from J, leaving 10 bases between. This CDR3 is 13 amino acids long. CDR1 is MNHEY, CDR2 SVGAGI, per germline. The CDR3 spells CASRPQGTGELFF. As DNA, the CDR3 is TGTGCCAGCAGACCCCAGGGAACCGGGGAGCTGTTTTTT.

Here the CDR3 DNA reads TGTGCCAGTAGTATAGGGTCTAGGGGGCGCAGCATAGAAACCTACACCTTC. Amino acid sequence: CASSIGSRGRSIETYTF. The chain recombines TRBV19 with TRBJ1-2, with TRBD1 matching 7 bases. Germline lookup yields CDR1 LNHDA and CDR2 SQIVND (reference sequence). The CDR3 extends over 17 amino acids. The trim removed 1 base at V and 10 bases at J, leaving 18 bases unmatched.

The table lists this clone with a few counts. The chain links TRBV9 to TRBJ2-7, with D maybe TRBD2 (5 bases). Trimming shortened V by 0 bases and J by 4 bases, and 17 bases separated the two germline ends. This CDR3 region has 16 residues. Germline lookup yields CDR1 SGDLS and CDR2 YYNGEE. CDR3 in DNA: TGTGCCAGCAGCGTAGGTGGACGAGGGTATGTTTACGAGCAGTACTTC. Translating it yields CASSVGGRGYVYEQYF.

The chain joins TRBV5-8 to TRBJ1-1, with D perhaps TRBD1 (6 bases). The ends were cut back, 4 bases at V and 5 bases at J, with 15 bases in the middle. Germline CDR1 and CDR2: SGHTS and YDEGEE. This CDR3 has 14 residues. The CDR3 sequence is CASSLTSGETEAFF. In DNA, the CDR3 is TGTGCCAGCAGCCTCACCTCAGGGGAGACTGAAGCTTTCTTT.

The chain's CDR3 is CASSLGGTDTQYF. The CDR3 DNA reads as TGTGCCAGCAGCCTTGGAGGGACAGATACGCAGTATTTT. This chain uses TRBV14 with TRBJ2-3, with D possibly TRBD2 on 6 matching bases. The ends were cut back, 4 bases at V and 3 bases at J, with 8 bases in the middle. This CDR3 has 13 amino acids. CDR1 is SGHDN, CDR2 FVKESK, per germline.

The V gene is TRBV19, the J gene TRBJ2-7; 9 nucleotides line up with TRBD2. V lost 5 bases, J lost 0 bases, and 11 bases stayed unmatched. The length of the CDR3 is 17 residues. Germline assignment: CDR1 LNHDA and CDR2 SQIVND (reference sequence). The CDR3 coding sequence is TGTGCCAGTAGTCCATACAGACTAGCGGAAAACTCCTACGAGCAGTACTTC. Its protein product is CASSPYRLAENSYEQYF.

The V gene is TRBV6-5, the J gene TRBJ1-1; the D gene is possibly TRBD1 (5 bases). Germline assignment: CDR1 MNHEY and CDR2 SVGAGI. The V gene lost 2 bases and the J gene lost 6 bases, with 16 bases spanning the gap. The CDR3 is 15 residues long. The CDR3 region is CASSYLLGGGSEAFF. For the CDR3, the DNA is TGTGCCAGCAGTTACCTGCTGGGGGGAGGTTCTGAAGCTTTCTTT.

The CDR3 region is CSVARLYTEAFF. CDR3 DNA sequence: TGCAGCGTTGCTAGATTGTACACTGAAGCTTTCTTT. The chain has TRBV29-1 and TRBJ1-1; no definite D call. Trimming took 4 bases from V and 3 from J, leaving 9 bases between them. Germline V gene sequence: CDR1 SQVTM, CDR2 ANQGSEA. CDR3 size: 12 residues.

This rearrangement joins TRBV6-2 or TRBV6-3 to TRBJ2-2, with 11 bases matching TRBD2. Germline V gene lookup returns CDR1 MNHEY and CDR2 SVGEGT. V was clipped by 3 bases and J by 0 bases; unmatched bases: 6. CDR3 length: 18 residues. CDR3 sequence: CASSYASGGYPNTGELFF. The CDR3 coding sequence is TGTGCCAGCAGTTATGCTAGCGGGGGGTACCCGAACACCGGGGAGCTGTTTTTT.

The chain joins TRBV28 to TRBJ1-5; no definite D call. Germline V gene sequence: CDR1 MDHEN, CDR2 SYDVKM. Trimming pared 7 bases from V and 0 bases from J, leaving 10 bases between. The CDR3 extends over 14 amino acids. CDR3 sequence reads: CASTPQNSNQPQHF. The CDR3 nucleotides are TGTGCCAGCACCCCCCAGAATAGCAATCAGCCCCAGCATTTT.

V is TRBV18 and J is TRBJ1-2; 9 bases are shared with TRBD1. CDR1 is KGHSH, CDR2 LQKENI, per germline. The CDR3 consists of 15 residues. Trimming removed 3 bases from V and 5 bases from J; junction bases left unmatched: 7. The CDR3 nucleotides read TGTGCCAGCTCACCTAGCCAGGGACAGGGTTATGGCTACACCTTC. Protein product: CASSPSQGQGYGYTF.

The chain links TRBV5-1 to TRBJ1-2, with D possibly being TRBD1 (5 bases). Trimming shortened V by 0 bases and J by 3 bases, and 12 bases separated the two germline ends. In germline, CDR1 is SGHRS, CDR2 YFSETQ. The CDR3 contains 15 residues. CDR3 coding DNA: TGCGCCAGCAGCTTGGAGGGGTGGAGGGACTATGGCTACACCTTC. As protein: CASSLEGWRDYGYTF.

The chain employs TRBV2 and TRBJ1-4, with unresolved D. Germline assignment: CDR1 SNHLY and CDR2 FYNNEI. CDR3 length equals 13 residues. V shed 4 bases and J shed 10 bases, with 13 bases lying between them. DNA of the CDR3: TGTGCCAGCAGTGTCGAGATGCCCGGAAAACTGTTTTTT. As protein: CASSVEMPGKLFF.

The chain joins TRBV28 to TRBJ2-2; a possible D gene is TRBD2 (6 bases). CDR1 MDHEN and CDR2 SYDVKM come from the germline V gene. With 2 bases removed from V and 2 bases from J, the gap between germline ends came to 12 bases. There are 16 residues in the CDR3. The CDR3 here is CASSLGAGSNTGELFF. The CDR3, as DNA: TGTGCCAGCAGTTTAGGCGCGGGATCCAACACCGGGGAGCTGTTTTTT.

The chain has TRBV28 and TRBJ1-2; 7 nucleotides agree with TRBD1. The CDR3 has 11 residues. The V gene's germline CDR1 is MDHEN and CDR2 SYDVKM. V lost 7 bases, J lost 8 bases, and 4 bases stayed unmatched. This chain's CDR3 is CASTQGVGYTF. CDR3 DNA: TGTGCCAGCACTCAGGGGGTAGGCTACACCTTC.

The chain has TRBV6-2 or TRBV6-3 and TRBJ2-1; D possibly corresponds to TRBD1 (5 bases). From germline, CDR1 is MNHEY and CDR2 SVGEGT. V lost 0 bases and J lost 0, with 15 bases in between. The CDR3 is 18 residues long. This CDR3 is CASSYSAVRGSSYNEQFF. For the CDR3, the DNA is TGTGCCAGCAGTTACTCCGCCGTAAGGGGTAGCTCCTACAATGAGCAGTTCTTC.